These 20 T cell receptor beta chains came from one sample sequenced in a study of blood T cells in healthy people across ages. A second about 7 to 12 cycle PCR used barcoded and J-beta primers. TCRdb processed the 5' RACE reads anew with MiXCR; each CDR3 protein has one entry. The data contain hundreds of thousands of distinct CDR3 sequences, approximately 30% of them singletons. The sample was blood. These receptors all come from a woman older than 75 in good health.

The chain uses TRBV5-4 and TRBJ2-3; 12 bases line up with TRBD2. CDR3 length: 16 residues. The ends lost 5 bases at V and 8 bases at J; junction bases unmatched: 12. The germline V gene encodes CDR1 SGHNT and CDR2 YYREEE (reference sequence). The CDR3 DNA is TGTGCCAGCAGTTTTGGCACTAGCGGGGGGACTGGTACGCAGTATTTT. This codes for CASSFGTSGGTGTQYF.

This clonotype was observed many times. The chain joins TRBV5-1 to TRBJ2-3; 9 bases fit TRBD2. J was trimmed by 6 bases and V by 4 bases; bases with no gene match: 12. Germline V gives CDR1 SGHRS, CDR2 YFSETQ. The CDR3 is 16 residues long. The CDR3 sequence is CASSLEVAGERDTQYF. The CDR3 DNA follows: TGCGCCAGCAGCCTGGAAGTAGCGGGGGAACGGGATACGCAGTATTTT.

This chain joins TRBV28 and TRBJ1-2; unclear D gene. The CDR3 loop spans 14 amino acids. V dropped 6 bases and J dropped 4 bases, with 15 bases sitting between them. From germline, CDR1 is MDHEN and CDR2 SYDVKM. The CDR3 reads CASSTPEHSYGYTF. DNA of the CDR3: TGTGCCAGCAGCACCCCCGAGCACTCCTATGGCTACACCTTC.

The chain joins TRBV5-1 to TRBJ2-6, with D perhaps matching TRBD1 or TRBD2 (5 bases each). The CDR3 is made up of 13 amino acids. Germline lookup yields CDR1 SGHRS and CDR2 YFSETQ. The ends were cut back, 7 bases at V and 0 bases at J, with 5 bases in the middle. The DNA for the CDR3 is TGCGCCAGCGGGACCTCTGGGGCCAACGTCCTGACTTTC. Its translation is CASGTSGANVLTF.

To note about this clonotype: This may stem from a read error, because a much larger clone lies one nucleotide away. V usage is TRBV7-2 and J usage is TRBJ2-1; D gene ambiguous. Trimming took 5 bases from V and 13 from J, leaving 15 bases between them. This CDR3 has 12 amino acids. Germline V gene sequence: CDR1 SGHTA, CDR2 FQGNSA. In nucleotides, the CDR3 is TGTGCCAGCAGCCCCGGCCAGAGGACCCAGTTCTTC. This encodes CASSPGQRTQFF.

For this clonotype: A much larger clone differs by one base, so this may be a read error. The V gene is TRBV20-1, the J gene TRBJ2-3, with 11 bases matching TRBD2. This CDR3 comprises 16 residues. Germline V CDR1 and CDR2: DFQATT, SNEGSKA (reference sequence). Here the CDR3 reads CSTRGSGGASTDTQYF. In DNA, the CDR3 is TGCAGTACTAGGGGTAGCGGGGGGGCTAGCACAGATACGCAGTATTTT.

This clonotype came up a few times. V is TRBV5-1 and J is TRBJ1-1; perhaps TRBD1 as D (6 bases). Germline V lookup: CDR1 SGHRS, CDR2 YFSETQ. V shed 2 bases and J shed 8 bases, with 10 bases lying between them. The CDR3 is made up of 12 amino acids. CDR3 residues: CASSFGGLEAFF. DNA for the CDR3: TGCGCCAGCAGCTTCGGGGGGCTGGAAGCTTTCTTT.

The sample holds many counts of this clonotype. V usage is TRBV6-6 and J usage is TRBJ2-3; a weak D match, TRBD1 (6 bases). V was trimmed by 0 bases and J by 1 base, leaving 14 bases between them. Germline CDR1 is MNHNY and CDR2 is SVGAGI (reference sequence). The CDR3 is 17 residues long. DNA for the CDR3: TGTGCCAGCAGTTACTCCGGACAGCTGGCGGGCACAGATACGCAGTATTTT. It specifies CASSYSGQLAGTDTQYF.

This clonotype was seen more than once but under ten times. J is TRBJ1-1 and V is TRBV7-6; D uncertain. CDR3 size: 14 residues. The V end lost 5 bases, the J end lost 1 base, and 11 bases lay between the germline ends. Germline V gene lookup returns CDR1 SGHVS and CDR2 FNYEAQ. CDR3 sequence: CASSPWGKNTEAFF. CDR3 nucleotides: TGTGCCAGCAGCCCATGGGGAAAGAACACTGAAGCTTTCTTT.

This clonotype was found many times. The chain combines TRBV5-1 with TRBJ1-6; tentatively, D is TRBD1 (5 bases). This CDR3 has 13 amino acids. V was cut by 4 bases and J by 7 bases, with 9 bases left in between. Germline CDR1 reads SGHRS; CDR2 reads YFSETQ. The CDR3 loop is CASSPGVNSPLHF. In nucleotides, the CDR3 is TGCGCCAGCAGCCCGGGGGTCAATTCACCCCTCCACTTT.

This clonotype occurred many times. The chain recombines TRBV11-2 with TRBJ1-1; no reliable D call. The CDR3 extends over 15 amino acids. The germline CDR1 and CDR2 sequences are SGHAT and FQNNGV. V gave up 5 bases and J gave up 2 bases, with 15 bases separating them. The CDR3 loop is CASSAYRTGNTEAFF. The CDR3 DNA follows: TGTGCCAGCAGCGCCTACCGTACGGGTAACACTGAAGCTTTCTTT.

A word on this clonotype: One end of the junction is discordant with germline, which a read error may explain. V is TRBV20-1 and J is TRBJ2-3, with D possibly being TRBD2 (5 bases). The germline CDR1 and CDR2 sequences are DFQATT and SNEGSKA (reference sequence). The CDR3 sequence is 15 residues long. CDR3 nucleotide sequence: TGCAGTGCTAGCGGGGAAGAGGCGAGCACCGATACGCAGTATTTT. Encoded protein: CSASGEEASTDTQYF.

V and J are TRBV29-1 and TRBJ1-2; TRBD1 agrees at 7 bases. Germline values: CDR1 SQVTM, CDR2 ANQGSEA. The CDR3 runs 13 residues. J gave up 2 bases and V 6 bases, and 6 bases lay outside the gene matches. CDR3: CSVRTGTNYGYTF. The DNA for the CDR3 is TGCAGCGTCAGGACAGGAACCAACTATGGCTACACCTTC.

V usage is TRBV20-1 and J usage is TRBJ1-1; 8 nucleotides match TRBD1. Germline-derived CDR1 and CDR2 are DFQATT and SNEGSKA (reference sequence). The trim removed 2 bases at V and 2 bases at J, leaving 4 bases unmatched. The length of the CDR3 is 14 residues. CDR3 protein: CSARPDRGNTEAFF. CDR3 nucleotide sequence: TGCAGTGCTAGACCCGACAGGGGAAACACTGAAGCTTTCTTT.

There are many counts of this clonotype. The genes are TRBV7-6 and TRBJ2-5, with a weak D call TRBD2 (6 bases). Germline V gene data show CDR1 as SGHVS and CDR2 as FNYEAQ. Trimming stripped 1 base from V and 7 bases from J, with 13 bases between. The CDR3 totals 14 residues. The CDR3 DNA follows: TGTGCCAGCAGCTTAGTTGGAAGGGGAGGGACCCAGTACTTC. Protein: CASSLVGRGGTQYF.

This clonotype was recorded at least ten times. This chain links TRBV4-2 with TRBJ2-3; TRBD2 aligns across 9 bases. This CDR3 spans 15 amino acids. CDR1 and CDR2 (germline): LGHNA, YNFKEQ. V gave up 4 bases and J gave up 9 bases; unmatched junction bases: 11. The CDR3 sequence: CASSLQSGGTETQYF. The CDR3 DNA sequence: TGTGCCAGCAGCCTACAGAGCGGGGGGACCGAAACGCAGTATTTT.

The V and J genes are TRBV29-1 and TRBJ2-1, with 8 bases fitting TRBD1. The V segment lost 3 bases and the J segment 1 base; nucleotides outside the gene matches: 5. CDR1 and CDR2 from the germline V gene are SQVTM and ANQGSEA. The CDR3 has 15 residues. The chain's CDR3 is CSVEDRVGSYNEQFF. In nucleotides, the CDR3 is TGCAGCGTTGAGGACAGGGTGGGGTCCTACAATGAGCAGTTCTTC.

This clonotype has ten or more counts. The genes are TRBV4-2 and TRBJ2-3, with 8 bases aligning to TRBD2. The length of the CDR3 is 18 residues. Looked up from germline, CDR1 is LGHNA and CDR2 is YNFKEQ. Trimming removed 0 bases from V and 3 bases from J; junction bases left unmatched: 11. CDR3 loop: CASSQDRRTSLQTDTQYF. The CDR3 coding sequence is TGTGCCAGCAGCCAAGATAGGCGGACTAGCCTACAGACAGATACGCAGTATTTT.

The chain combines TRBV7-8 with TRBJ2-1, with D perhaps matching TRBD1 (5 bases). The CDR3 has 13 amino acids. Germline-derived CDR1 and CDR2 are SGHVS and FQNEAQ. The V gene lost 11 bases and the J gene lost 7 bases, with 18 bases spanning the gap. The CDR3, as DNA: TGTGCCGACAGCTTAGTAGAAGCGAATGAGCAGTTCTTC. Its translation is CADSLVEANEQFF.

For this clonotype: Germline and junction disagree at one end, which may indicate a read error. CDR3 DNA sequence: TGTGCCAGCAGCTTAGGGGACCCCCGCTCCTACAATGAGCAGTTTTTC. Translation: CASSLGDPRSYNEQFF. The rearrangement links TRBV7-8 to TRBJ2-1; D possibly uses TRBD1 or TRBD2 (5 bases each). Germline V CDR1 and CDR2: SGHVS, FQNEAQ. The CDR3 is 16 residues long.